The TCR beta chain described here comes from a study of tumor and adjacent non-tumor tissue in lung cancer. Study-level information: Approximately 4 million productive TCRbeta reads were obtained per sample on average. Study results and caveats: Top 100 clones took a larger repertoire share in normal lung.

TCRbeta libraries were built with three rounds of nested PCR, modified from ARM-PCR. TCRdb reprocessed the multiplex PCR reads via MiXCR and lists one record per CDR3 protein. This table has about 79,000 distinct CDR3 sequences, about two thirds appearing once. As to this clonotype: The antigen remains undetermined. A much larger clone is a single base away; this may be a read error.

RNA was extracted from bulk tissue without any cell sorting. Germline CDR1 is MDHEN and CDR2 is SYDVKM. There are 16 residues in the CDR3. The chain uses TRBV28 and TRBJ2-6, with 7 bases fitting TRBD2. This clonotype was obtained from a woman aged 40 to 55 with non-small cell lung cancer. The specimen was lung tumor tissue. The DNA for the CDR3 is TGTGACAGCACCACTGGGGGGGGTTTGGGGGCCAACGTCCTGACTTTC. Its translation is CDSTTGGGLGANVLTF.